This is a list of T cell receptor beta chains from one sample in a study of shared clonotypes between healthy human individuals. Only in-frame clones appear in the TCRdb table, and some are missing; sequencing was by immunoSEQ multiplex PCR. The sample has under 2,500,000 clones, nearly 97% seen once. The specimen was naive CD4+ T cells sorted from blood. These receptors were obtained from a man between 18 and 29 years old in good health. The CDR3 runs from the conserved cysteine through the conserved F or W. D genes are given only for firm matches. Not all rows give a size; the values are once, few, many and, for expanded clones, a class.

clone size: .; D gene: .; J gene: TRBJ1-2; V gene: TRBV29-1; CDR3 protein: CSAGAKRGGYTF; CDR3 DNA: TGCAGCGCTGGGGCGAAGAGGGGTGGCTACACCTTC
clone size: once; D gene: .; J gene: TRBJ1-4; V gene: TRBV4-2; CDR3 protein: CASSPTFATNEKLFF; CDR3 DNA: TGTGCCAGCAGCCCCACATTTGCAACTAATGAAAAACTGTTTTTT
clone size: .; D gene: TRBD2; J gene: TRBJ2-1; V gene: TRBV5-1; CDR3 protein: CASSDLSSGSHEQFF; CDR3 DNA: TGCGCCAGCAGCGACCTATCTAGCGGGAGTCATGAGCAGTTCTTC
clone size: .; D gene: TRBD2; J gene: TRBJ2-3; V gene: TRBV5-6; CDR3 protein: CASSPSTSGTDTQYF; CDR3 DNA: TGTGCCAGCAGCCCCTCAACTAGCGGCACAGATACGCAGTATTTT
clone size: .; D gene: TRBD1; J gene: TRBJ2-7; V gene: TRBV27; CDR3 protein: CATLISQGAIYEQYF; CDR3 DNA: TGTGCCACCCTAATCTCACAGGGGGCGATCTACGAGCAGTACTTC
clone size: .; D gene: TRBD1; J gene: TRBJ1-1; V gene: TRBV30; CDR3 protein: CAWRKGQLTTEAFF; CDR3 DNA: TGTGCCTGGAGGAAGGGACAGCTAACGACTGAAGCTTTCTTT
clone size: .; D gene: .; J gene: TRBJ2-7; V gene: TRBV2; CDR3 protein: CASCETTYEQYF; CDR3 DNA: TGTGCCAGCTGTGAGACAACCTACGAGCAGTACTTC
clone size: .; D gene: TRBD1; J gene: TRBJ2-5; V gene: TRBV28; CDR3 protein: CASSPPTGGRETQYF; CDR3 DNA: TGTGCCAGCAGCCCCCCTACAGGGGGAAGAGAGACCCAGTACTTC
clone size: .; D gene: .; J gene: TRBJ1-6; V gene: TRBV6-5; CDR3 protein: CASKGPNYNSPLHF; CDR3 DNA: TGTGCCAGCAAGGGACCGAACTATAATTCACCCCTCCACTTT
clone size: .; D gene: .; J gene: TRBJ1-1; V gene: TRBV28; CDR3 protein: CASSYTEAFF; CDR3 DNA: TGTGCCAGCAGCTATACTGAAGCTTTCTTT
clone size: once; D gene: TRBD1; J gene: TRBJ1-2; V gene: TRBV6-1; CDR3 protein: CASSAGQVDLYGYTF; CDR3 DNA: TGTGCCAGCAGTGCCGGACAGGTGGATCTTTATGGCTACACCTTC
clone size: .; D gene: .; J gene: TRBJ2-7; V gene: TRBV6-1; CDR3 protein: CASLGGSLEQYF; CDR3 DNA: TGTGCCAGCCTTGGGGGGTCTTTGGAGCAGTACTTC
clone size: .; D gene: .; J gene: TRBJ1-2; V gene: TRBV10-1; CDR3 protein: CASSPDGNSGYTF; CDR3 DNA: TGCGCCAGCAGTCCGGACGGAAATTCTGGCTACACCTTC
clone size: once; D gene: TRBD1; J gene: TRBJ1-1; V gene: TRBV5-4; CDR3 protein: CASSLGQGATEAFF; CDR3 DNA: TGTGCCAGCAGCCTAGGACAGGGGGCGACTGAAGCTTTCTTT
clone size: .; D gene: .; J gene: TRBJ2-2; V gene: TRBV2; CDR3 protein: CASSYDRGELFF; CDR3 DNA: TGTGCCAGCAGTTACGACCGCGGGGAGCTGTTTTTT
clone size: .; D gene: TRBD1; J gene: TRBJ2-7; V gene: TRBV5-4; CDR3 protein: CASSARDRGAGYEQYF; CDR3 DNA: TGTGCCAGCAGCGCACGAGACAGGGGGGCAGGCTACGAGCAGTACTTC
clone size: .; D gene: .; J gene: TRBJ2-7; V gene: TRBV18; CDR3 protein: CASSSLRGNSYEQYF; CDR3 DNA: TGTGCCAGCTCATCCCTACGGGGGAACTCCTACGAGCAGTACTTC
clone size: once; D gene: TRBD1; J gene: TRBJ2-1; V gene: TRBV2; CDR3 protein: CASSREGQVSYNEQFF; CDR3 DNA: TGTGCCAGCAGCAGAGAAGGACAGGTTTCCTACAATGAGCAGTTCTTC
clone size: .; D gene: TRBD1; J gene: TRBJ1-1; V gene: TRBV2; CDR3 protein: CASRDRGVYTEAFF; CDR3 DNA: TGTGCCAGCAGAGACAGGGGAGTATATACTGAAGCTTTCTTT
clone size: .; D gene: .; J gene: TRBJ1-4; V gene: TRBV30; CDR3 protein: CAWSVGGSNEKLFF; CDR3 DNA: TGTGCCTGGAGTGTAGGGGGATCTAATGAAAAACTGTTTTTT
clone size: .; D gene: TRBD2; J gene: TRBJ2-7; V gene: TRBV4-3; CDR3 protein: CASSRQTSGSYEQYF; CDR3 DNA: TGCGCCAGCAGCCGACAGACTAGCGGGAGCTACGAGCAGTACTTC
clone size: .; D gene: TRBD1; J gene: TRBJ1-3; V gene: TRBV28; CDR3 protein: CASGASGTALRSGNTIYF; CDR3 DNA: TGTGCCAGCGGCGCCTCAGGGACAGCTCTTCGATCTGGAAACACCATATATTTT
clone size: .; D gene: TRBD1; J gene: TRBJ1-6; V gene: TRBV6-6; CDR3 protein: CASSSTGGNSPLHF; CDR3 DNA: TGTGCCAGCAGTTCAACAGGGGGGAATTCACCCCTCCACTTT
clone size: .; D gene: .; J gene: TRBJ2-7; V gene: TRBV19; CDR3 protein: CASSIRSFSSYEQYF; CDR3 DNA: TGTGCCAGTAGTATACGATCCTTTAGCTCCTACGAGCAGTACTTC
clone size: .; D gene: TRBD1; J gene: TRBJ2-2; V gene: TRBV29-1; CDR3 protein: CSVDRGYTGELFF; CDR3 DNA: TGCAGCGTGGACAGGGGTTACACCGGGGAGCTGTTTTTT
clone size: .; D gene: TRBD1; J gene: TRBJ1-1; V gene: TRBV7-2; CDR3 protein: CASSHDRALGPNTEAFF; CDR3 DNA: TGTGCCAGCAGCCACGACAGGGCTCTGGGGCCAAACACTGAAGCTTTCTTT
clone size: once; D gene: .; J gene: TRBJ1-1; V gene: TRBV4-1; CDR3 protein: CASSRPEGSGTEAFF; CDR3 DNA: TGCGCCAGCAGCCGCCCGGAAGGGTCGGGCACTGAAGCTTTCTTT
clone size: .; D gene: .; J gene: TRBJ1-2; V gene: TRBV30; CDR3 protein: CAWTSNLGVEGLGYTF; CDR3 DNA: TGTGCCTGGACTTCTAATCTGGGGGTGGAAGGACTTGGCTACACCTTC
clone size: .; D gene: .; J gene: TRBJ1-4; V gene: TRBV6-1; CDR3 protein: CASRSEKLFF; CDR3 DNA: TGTGCCAGCAGGAGTGAAAAACTGTTTTTT
clone size: .; D gene: .; J gene: TRBJ1-2; V gene: TRBV5-4; CDR3 protein: CASSLGPPQGNYGYTF; CDR3 DNA: TGTGCCAGCAGCTTGGGCCCCCCCCAGGGCAACTATGGCTACACCTTC
clone size: .; D gene: TRBD2; J gene: TRBJ2-7; V gene: TRBV9; CDR3 protein: CASSGSGTSYEQYF; CDR3 DNA: TGTGCCAGCAGCGGTAGCGGGACCTCCTACGAGCAGTACTTC
clone size: .; D gene: TRBD2; J gene: TRBJ2-5; V gene: TRBV2; CDR3 protein: CASRKSGGSGAQYF; CDR3 DNA: TGTGCCAGCAGGAAAAGCGGGGGGTCCGGGGCCCAGTACTTC
clone size: once; D gene: .; J gene: TRBJ1-2; V gene: TRBV2; CDR3 protein: CASSGLRGSIGGYTF; CDR3 DNA: TGTGCCAGCAGTGGGCTTAGGGGGTCGATAGGTGGCTACACCTTC
clone size: .; D gene: .; J gene: TRBJ2-2; V gene: TRBV6-6; CDR3 protein: CATPGATGELFF; CDR3 DNA: TGTGCCACCCCGGGAGCCACCGGGGAGCTGTTTTTT
clone size: once; D gene: TRBD1; J gene: TRBJ1-1; V gene: TRBV5-4; CDR3 protein: CASSWDRGNTEAFF; CDR3 DNA: TGTGCCAGCAGCTGGGACAGGGGGAACACTGAAGCTTTCTTT
clone size: once; D gene: .; J gene: TRBJ1-1; V gene: TRBV27; CDR3 protein: CASSLSGFSEAFF; CDR3 DNA: TGTGCCAGCAGTTTATCGGGTTTCAGCGAAGCTTTCTTT
clone size: .; D gene: .; J gene: TRBJ2-7; V gene: TRBV7-2; CDR3 protein: CASSRTGYEQYF; CDR3 DNA: TGTGCCAGCAGCCGGACTGGATACGAGCAGTACTTC
clone size: .; D gene: TRBD1; J gene: TRBJ1-4; V gene: TRBV18; CDR3 protein: CASSPPGQVEKLFF; CDR3 DNA: TGTGCCAGCTCACCCCCGGGACAGGTTGAAAAACTGTTTTTT
clone size: .; D gene: .; J gene: TRBJ2-1; V gene: TRBV10-3; CDR3 protein: CAISVPGAEQFF; CDR3 DNA: TGTGCCATCAGTGTCCCCGGCGCTGAGCAGTTCTTC
clone size: .; D gene: .; J gene: TRBJ2-7; V gene: TRBV28; CDR3 protein: CASSLTRGGHEQYF; CDR3 DNA: TGTGCCAGCAGTTTAACCAGGGGTGGCCACGAGCAGTACTTC
clone size: .; D gene: .; J gene: TRBJ1-3; V gene: TRBV7-9; CDR3 protein: CASSLAGSSGNTIYF; CDR3 DNA: TGTGCCAGCAGCTTAGCGGGAAGCTCTGGAAACACCATATATTTT
clone size: .; D gene: .; J gene: TRBJ2-3; V gene: TRBV9; CDR3 protein: CASSVVRDWDSTDTQYF; CDR3 DNA: TGTGCCAGCAGCGTAGTGAGAGACTGGGACAGCACAGATACGCAGTATTTT
clone size: .; D gene: .; J gene: TRBJ1-1; V gene: TRBV5-1; CDR3 protein: CASSLGLDTEAFF; CDR3 DNA: TGCGCCAGCAGCCTCGGACTGGACACTGAAGCTTTCTTT
clone size: .; D gene: .; J gene: TRBJ2-2; V gene: TRBV7-2; CDR3 protein: CASSSRLTGELFF; CDR3 DNA: TGTGCCAGCAGCTCCCGACTTACCGGGGAGCTGTTTTTT
clone size: .; D gene: .; J gene: TRBJ2-2; V gene: TRBV19; CDR3 protein: CASSVGTINTGELFF; CDR3 DNA: TGTGCCAGTAGTGTGGGGACAATTAACACCGGGGAGCTGTTTTTT
clone size: .; D gene: TRBD1; J gene: TRBJ1-2; V gene: TRBV2; CDR3 protein: CASTPGQAPRGYTF; CDR3 DNA: TGTGCCAGCACCCCGGGACAGGCGCCAAGAGGCTACACCTTC
clone size: .; D gene: .; J gene: TRBJ1-5; V gene: TRBV11-3; CDR3 protein: CASSLNRVGQPQHF; CDR3 DNA: TGTGCCAGCAGCTTAAACAGGGTTGGTCAGCCCCAGCATTTT
clone size: .; D gene: .; J gene: TRBJ2-2; V gene: TRBV11-2; CDR3 protein: CASSSRPPGLATGELFF; CDR3 DNA: TGTGCCAGCAGCTCACGCCCTCCGGGACTTGCCACCGGGGAGCTGTTTTTT
clone size: .; D gene: .; J gene: TRBJ1-1; V gene: TRBV19; CDR3 protein: CASLFLQGRTEAFF; CDR3 DNA: TGTGCCAGTCTCTTTCTCCAGGGACGGACTGAAGCTTTCTTT
clone size: .; D gene: TRBD1; J gene: TRBJ2-5; V gene: TRBV5-1; CDR3 protein: CASGQGLETQYF; CDR3 DNA: TGCGCCAGCGGACAGGGCTTAGAGACCCAGTACTTC